The clone carrying this TCR beta chain has ten or more counts. The sample is drawn from a study of identical twins. TCRdb recomputed calls from the 5' RACE reads with MiXCR, one row per CDR3 protein. This table has 690,000 or so distinct CDR3 sequences, 8.5% to 9.5% appearing once. V shed 5 bases and J 7 bases; nucleotides not matched to a gene: 8. The length of the CDR3 is 13 residues. CDR1 is LNHDA and CDR2 is SQIVND in the germline V gene (reference sequence). This sample was shared with a second study, whose subject was yellow fever vaccine responses in identical twins.

The rearrangement links TRBV19 to TRBJ2-7; 7 positions match TRBD1. This sequence was found in a woman between 18 and 29 years old in good health. Input material: PBMCs. CDR3 sequence (DNA): TGTGCCAGTAGTCACAGGGGTTCAGGAGAGCAGTACTTC. This codes for CASSHRGSGEQYF.